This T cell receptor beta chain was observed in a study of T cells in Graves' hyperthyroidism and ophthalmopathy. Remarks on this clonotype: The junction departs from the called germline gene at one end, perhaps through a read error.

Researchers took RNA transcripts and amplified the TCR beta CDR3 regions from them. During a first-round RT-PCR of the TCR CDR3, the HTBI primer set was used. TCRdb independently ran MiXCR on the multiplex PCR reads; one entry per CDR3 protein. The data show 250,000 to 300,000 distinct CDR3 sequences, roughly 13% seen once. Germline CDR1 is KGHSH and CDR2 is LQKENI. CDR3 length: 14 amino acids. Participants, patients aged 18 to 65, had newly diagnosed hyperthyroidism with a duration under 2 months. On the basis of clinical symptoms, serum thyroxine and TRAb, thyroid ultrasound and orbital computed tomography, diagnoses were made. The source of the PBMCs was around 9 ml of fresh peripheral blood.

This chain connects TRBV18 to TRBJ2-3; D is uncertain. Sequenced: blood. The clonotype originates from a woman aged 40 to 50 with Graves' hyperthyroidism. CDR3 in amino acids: CANSPDASTDTQYF. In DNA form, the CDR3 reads TGTGCCAACTCACCAGACGCCAGCACAGATACGCAGTATTTT.